One and the same sample provided the 10 T cell receptor beta chains below, sequenced in a study of T cells in localized non-small cell lung cancer. Produced via immunoSEQ multiplex PCR; TCRdb's table is partial and in-frame only. The sample shows 25,000 to 35,000 clones, roughly nine tenths of them seen only once. This specimen consisted of peripheral blood, obtained before any cancer treatment. These receptor sequences come from a woman aged 35 to 75 with stage I lung adenocarcinoma.

The rearrangement uses TRBV19 and TRBJ2-3, with 8 bases identical to TRBD2. Germline CDR1 is LNHDA and CDR2 is SQIVND (reference sequence). This CDR3 is 15 amino acids long. With 3 bases clipped from V and 7 bases from J, the junction kept 9 bases outside the gene matches. CDR3 residues: CASSIQAGGRYTQYF. CDR3 sequence (DNA): TGTGCCAGTAGTATCCAGGCGGGGGGTCGATATACGCAGTATTTT.

This clone has only a few counts. The V gene is TRBV6-5, the J gene TRBJ2-7, with 10 bases fitting TRBD2. The V and J ends lost 0 bases and 5 bases, in that order; junction bases with no gene match: 4. This CDR3 comprises 15 residues. Germline V CDR1 and CDR2: MNHEY, SVGAGI. The CDR3 DNA is TGTGCCAGCAGTTACTCGGTAGCGGGAGGACACGAGCAGTACTTC. Its translation: CASSYSVAGGHEQYF.

The rearrangement links TRBV6-1 to TRBJ2-7; D is ambiguous. Trimming left V 5 bases short and J 1 base short, with 9 bases between. In germline, CDR1 is MNHNS, CDR2 SASEGT. This CDR3 region has 13 residues. The CDR3 protein is CASSWGRSYEQYF. DNA for the CDR3: TGTGCCAGCAGTTGGGGTCGTTCCTACGAGCAGTACTTC.

This clone showed up just a few times. The chain combines TRBV28 with TRBJ1-5; a possible D gene is TRBD1 (6 bases). The V gene lost 2 bases and the J gene lost 6 bases, with 17 bases spanning the gap. CDR1 and CDR2 (germline): MDHEN, SYDVKM. This CDR3 is built from 16 residues. CDR3 coding DNA: TGTGCCAGCAGTTTAAACAGGGATAATGAAAGTCAGCCCCAGCATTTT. This codes for CASSLNRDNESQPQHF.

This chain links TRBV7-9 with TRBJ1-1, with D hard to call. Germline loops: CDR1 SEHNR, CDR2 FQNEAQ (reference sequence). This CDR3 comprises 15 residues. The V and J ends lost 4 bases and 0 bases respectively, with 12 bases between them. The CDR3 reads CASSSRRGMNTEAFF. The CDR3 DNA reads as TGTGCCAGCAGCTCCCGCCGCGGGATGAACACTGAAGCTTTCTTT.

This sequence joins TRBV27 and TRBJ2-1, with TRBD2 identical over 14 bases. Losses at the gene ends were 3 bases for V and 7 bases for J; bases not matched to a gene: 2. CDR3 length equals 15 residues. The germline gives CDR1 MNHEY, CDR2 SMNVEV (reference sequence). In DNA, the CDR3 is TGTGCCAGCAGTTTGGGGACTAGCGGGAGAAATGAGCAGTTCTTC. It specifies CASSLGTSGRNEQFF.

The J gene is TRBJ1-4, the V gene TRBV4-1; 10 nucleotides align to TRBD1. Germline trimming cut 0 bases from V and 3 bases from J; bases unmatched to any gene: 1. Germline CDR1 reads MGHRA; CDR2 reads YSYEKL. The CDR3 spans 16 residues. The CDR3 bases are TGCGCCAGCAGCCAAGATGGGACAGGGGCTAATGAAAAACTGTTTTTT. Amino acids: CASSQDGTGANEKLFF.

The chain recombines TRBV5-1 with TRBJ2-1; TRBD2 matches at 8 bases. V was clipped by 4 bases and J by 8 bases; unmatched bases: 8. CDR1 and CDR2 from the germline V gene are SGHRS and YFSETQ. The CDR3 runs 14 residues. Here the CDR3 reads CASSTGLVGHEQFF. The CDR3 coding sequence is TGCGCCAGCAGCACGGGACTAGTCGGTCATGAGCAGTTCTTC.

This chain links TRBV6-5 with TRBJ1-4; D unresolved. CDR3 length: 15 amino acids. Looked up from germline, CDR1 is MNHEY and CDR2 is SVGAGI. Trimming took off 1 base at V and 8 bases at J, with 14 bases between the two ends. The CDR3 DNA reads as TGTGCCAGCAGTTACTACGGACGCCGCGTCGAAAAACTGTTTTTT. This translates into CASSYYGRRVEKLFF.

The J gene is TRBJ2-7, the V gene TRBV10-1; TRBD2 might be the D (6 bases). The germline CDR1 and CDR2 sequences are WNHNN and SYGVQD (reference sequence). The V gene lost 10 bases and the J gene lost 5 bases, with 27 bases spanning the gap. This CDR3 is 16 amino acids long. The CDR3 reads CAIPFTSGSRGDEQYF. Here the CDR3 DNA reads TGCGCCATCCCTTTCACCTCAGGTTCTCGCGGGGACGAGCAGTACTTC.